This is a list of T cell receptor beta chains from one sample in a study of T cells in Graves' hyperthyroidism and ophthalmopathy. Via MiXCR, TCRdb re-called the multiplex PCR reads, giving one row per CDR3 protein. The table has about 610,000 distinct CDR3 sequences, roughly 15% seen once. The sequencing input was blood. These receptors all come from a woman in her forties with Graves' ophthalmopathy. CDR3s include the opening cysteine and the closing phenylalanine or tryptophan. A D gene is named only where the DNA matches it firmly. Not all rows give a size; the values are once, few, many and, for expanded clones, a class.

size: many
V: TRBV29-1
D: TRBD2
J: TRBJ2-7
CDR3: CSVVAGGYEQYF
DNA: TGCAGCGTTGTAGCGGGGGGCTACGAGCAGTACTTC

size: many
V: TRBV12-3/TRBV12-4
D: -
J: TRBJ2-7
CDR3: CASSIQGGEQYF
DNA: TGTGCCAGCAGTATTCAGGGGGGCGAGCAGTACTTC

size: -
V: TRBV6-1
D: -
J: TRBJ2-4
CDR3: CASPETPGKNIQYF
DNA: TGTGCCAGCCCCGAGACCCCGGGCAAAAACATTCAGTACTTC

size: many
V: TRBV19
D: -
J: TRBJ1-5
CDR3: CASSTVDGGRNQPQHF
DNA: TGTGCCAGTAGTACCGTAGACGGGGGACGCAATCAGCCCCAGCATTTT

size: -
V: TRBV10-3
D: TRBD1
J: TRBJ2-5
CDR3: CAISESTDRLQETQYF
DNA: TGTGCCATCAGTGAGTCGACGGACAGGCTCCAAGAGACCCAGTACTTC

size: many
V: TRBV29-1
D: TRBD1
J: TRBJ1-2
CDR3: CSVPQGFNGYTF
DNA: TGCAGCGTTCCACAGGGGTTTAATGGCTACACCTTC

size: few
V: TRBV28
D: TRBD1
J: TRBJ1-2
CDR3: CASSPMIIPGQGAHNGYTF
DNA: TGTGCCAGCAGTCCCATGATCATACCGGGACAGGGGGCGCATAATGGCTACACCTTC

size: many
V: TRBV6-2/TRBV6-3
D: -
J: TRBJ1-5
CDR3: CASMFQSNQPQHF
DNA: TGTGCCAGCATGTTCCAGAGCAATCAGCCCCAGCATTTT

size: few
V: TRBV29-1
D: -
J: TRBJ2-7
CDR3: CSVVLEGYEQYF
DNA: TGCAGCGTTGTTCTAGAAGGCTACGAGCAGTACTTC

size: -
V: TRBV7-2
D: -
J: TRBJ1-2
CDR3: CASSPPGEFYGYTF
DNA: TGTGCCAGCAGCCCCCCAGGGGAATTCTATGGCTACACCTTC

size: many
V: TRBV28
D: -
J: TRBJ2-5
CDR3: CASSLDQGQETQYF
DNA: TGTGCCAGCAGCCTTGACCAGGGGCAAGAGACCCAGTACTTC

size: many
V: TRBV20-1
D: -
J: TRBJ1-2
CDR3: CSARVYVEANYGYTF
DNA: TGCAGTGCTAGGGTCTATGTGGAGGCCAACTATGGCTACACCTTC

size: many
V: TRBV6-5
D: TRBD1
J: TRBJ2-7
CDR3: CASSYRTGDYYEQYF
DNA: TGTGCCAGCAGTTACAGGACAGGGGACTACTACGAGCAGTACTTC

size: few
V: TRBV7-2
D: -
J: TRBJ2-2
CDR3: CASSLLAFVGERFF
DNA: TGTGCCAGCAGCTTACTAGCTTTTGTCGGGGAGCGGTTTTTT

size: -
V: TRBV12-3/TRBV12-4
D: TRBD1
J: TRBJ1-5
CDR3: CASSPGTGSQPQHF
DNA: TGTGCCAGCAGCCCTGGGACAGGGAGTCAGCCCCAGCATTTT

size: many
V: TRBV20-1
D: TRBD2
J: TRBJ2-5
CDR3: CSARCLAGSEETQYF
DNA: TGCAGTGCTAGATGCCTAGCGGGTTCGGAGGAGACCCAGTACTTC

size: few
V: TRBV7-2
D: TRBD2
J: TRBJ2-1
CDR3: CANSRSGRPWDNEQFF
DNA: TGTGCCAACAGCCGTAGCGGGAGGCCGTGGGACAATGAGCAGTTCTTC

size: few
V: TRBV29-1
D: TRBD2
J: TRBJ2-5
CDR3: CSVGASGNLETQYF
DNA: TGCAGCGTTGGTGCTAGCGGGAACTTAGAGACCCAGTACTTC

size: -
V: TRBV28
D: -
J: TRBJ2-5
CDR3: CASTLSWGLQETQYF
DNA: TGTGCCAGCACCCTATCCTGGGGGCTCCAAGAGACCCAGTACTTC

size: few
V: TRBV7-3
D: -
J: TRBJ2-2
CDR3: CASSLLYRENTGELFF
DNA: TGTGCCAGCAGTTTACTTTACCGGGAGAACACCGGGGAGCTGTTTTTT

size: many
V: TRBV5-6
D: -
J: TRBJ1-5
CDR3: CASSLMGSDQPQHF
DNA: TGTGCCAGCAGCTTGATGGGAAGCGATCAGCCCCAGCATTTT

size: -
V: TRBV6-2/TRBV6-3
D: -
J: TRBJ2-4
CDR3: CASSRDRMAKNIQYF
DNA: TGTGCCAGCAGTCGAGACAGGATGGCCAAAAACATTCAGTACTTC

size: -
V: TRBV6-2/TRBV6-3
D: TRBD1
J: TRBJ2-7
CDR3: CASSSPGQRHYEQYF
DNA: TGTGCCAGCAGTTCGCCGGGACAGAGACACTACGAGCAGTACTTC

size: few
V: TRBV28
D: TRBD1
J: TRBJ2-7
CDR3: CASSSPTGFTEQYF
DNA: TGTGCCAGCAGCTCACCGACAGGGTTTACCGAGCAGTACTTC

size: few
V: TRBV4-1
D: -
J: TRBJ2-4
CDR3: CASSHLFLAKNIQYF
DNA: TGCGCCAGCAGCCACCTGTTCCTAGCCAAAAACATTCAGTACTTC

size: -
V: TRBV20-1
D: -
J: TRBJ2-2
CDR3: CSARSETSYTGELFF
DNA: TGCAGTGCTAGATCGGAGACTAGTTATACCGGGGAGCTGTTTTTT

size: -
V: TRBV6-2/TRBV6-3
D: -
J: TRBJ1-1
CDR3: CATGDGALYTEAFF
DNA: TGTGCCACCGGGGATGGAGCCCTCTACACTGAAGCTTTCTTT

size: many
V: TRBV28
D: TRBD2
J: TRBJ2-7
CDR3: CASSRPSGTSGLGEQYF
DNA: TGTGCCAGCAGTCGTCCTTCCGGGACTAGCGGCCTAGGCGAGCAGTACTTC

size: many
V: TRBV11-3
D: -
J: TRBJ1-1
CDR3: CASSLVAGPDTEAFF
DNA: TGTGCCAGCAGCTTAGTAGCGGGACCCGACACTGAAGCTTTCTTT

size: -
V: TRBV7-2
D: -
J: TRBJ1-1
CDR3: CASSLDAGTEAFF
DNA: TGTGCCAGCAGCTTAGATGCCGGCACTGAAGCTTTCTTT

size: many
V: TRBV28
D: -
J: TRBJ2-2
CDR3: CASSFGGWTGELFF
DNA: TGTGCCAGCAGTTTTGGGGGTTGGACCGGGGAGCTGTTTTTT

size: -
V: TRBV29-1
D: TRBD1
J: TRBJ2-5
CDR3: CSAFGQGSQETQYF
DNA: TGCAGCGCCTTTGGACAGGGGTCCCAAGAGACCCAGTACTTC

size: many
V: TRBV19
D: TRBD1
J: TRBJ2-7
CDR3: CASSRTGESFYEQYF
DNA: TGTGCCAGTAGTCGTACAGGGGAATCTTTCTACGAGCAGTACTTC

size: many
V: TRBV29-1
D: -
J: TRBJ1-2
CDR3: CSVRDPNYGYTF
DNA: TGCAGCGTGCGAGACCCAAACTATGGCTACACCTTC

size: many
V: TRBV7-2
D: -
J: TRBJ2-5
CDR3: CASSFGPTKETQYF
DNA: TGTGCCAGCAGCTTTGGGCCCACCAAGGAGACCCAGTACTTC

size: -
V: TRBV7-2
D: TRBD2
J: TRBJ2-2
CDR3: CASSLAPSGRRTGELFF
DNA: TGTGCCAGCAGCTTAGCGCCTAGCGGGAGGAGAACCGGGGAGCTGTTTTTT

size: few
V: TRBV10-3
D: -
J: TRBJ2-7
CDR3: CAISEIGSGPQISYEQYF
DNA: TGTGCCATCAGTGAGATCGGGTCGGGACCGCAGATCTCCTACGAGCAGTACTTC

size: few
V: TRBV4-3
D: -
J: TRBJ2-2
CDR3: CASSQGLQGGELFF
DNA: TGCGCCAGCAGCCAAGGGCTTCAGGGCGGGGAGCTGTTTTTT

size: few
V: TRBV5-5
D: TRBD1
J: TRBJ1-1
CDR3: CASSPNRGGNTEAFF
DNA: TGTGCCAGCAGCCCCAACAGGGGGGGGAACACTGAAGCTTTCTTT

size: few
V: TRBV18
D: TRBD1
J: TRBJ1-1
CDR3: CASSLRTGGDTEAFF
DNA: TGTGCCAGCTCCCTCAGGACAGGGGGAGACACTGAAGCTTTCTTT

size: few
V: TRBV28
D: TRBD1
J: TRBJ2-7
CDR3: CASSPRQGANEQYF
DNA: TGTGCCAGCAGTCCAAGACAGGGGGCAAACGAGCAGTACTTC

size: -
V: TRBV3-1
D: TRBD2
J: TRBJ2-5
CDR3: CASSQEGGSRFKETQYF
DNA: TGTGCCAGCAGCCAAGAGGGGGGGAGCAGATTTAAAGAGACCCAGTACTTC

size: few
V: TRBV12-3/TRBV12-4
D: -
J: TRBJ2-5
CDR3: CASSPTTYRTQYF
DNA: TGTGCCAGCAGCCCTACCACGTACAGGACCCAGTACTTC